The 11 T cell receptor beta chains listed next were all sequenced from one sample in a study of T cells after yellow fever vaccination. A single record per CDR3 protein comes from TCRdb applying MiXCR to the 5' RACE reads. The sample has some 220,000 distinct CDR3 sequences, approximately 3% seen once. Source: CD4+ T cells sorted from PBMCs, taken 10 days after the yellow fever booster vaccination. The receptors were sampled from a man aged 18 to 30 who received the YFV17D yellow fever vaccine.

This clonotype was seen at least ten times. CDR3 in amino acids: CASSQDQGWTEAFF. CDR3 bases: TGTGCCAGCAGCCAGGATCAGGGCTGGACTGAAGCTTTCTTT. The chain joins TRBV4-2 to TRBJ1-1, with D possibly matching TRBD1 (5 bases). The V gene's germline CDR1 is LGHNA and CDR2 YNFKEQ. The V end lost 3 bases, the J end lost 5 bases, and 13 bases lay between the germline ends. This CDR3 has 14 amino acids.

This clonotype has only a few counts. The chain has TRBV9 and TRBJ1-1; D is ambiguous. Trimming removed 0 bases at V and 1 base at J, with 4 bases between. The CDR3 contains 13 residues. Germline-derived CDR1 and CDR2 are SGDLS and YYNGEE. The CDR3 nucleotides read TGTGCCAGCAGCGTAGTTCCGAACACTGAAGCTTTCTTT. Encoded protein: CASSVVPNTEAFF.

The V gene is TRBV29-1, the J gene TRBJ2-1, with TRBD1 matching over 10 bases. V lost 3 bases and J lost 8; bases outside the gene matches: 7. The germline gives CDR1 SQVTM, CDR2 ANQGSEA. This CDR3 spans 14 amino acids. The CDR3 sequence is CSVDSGQGSDEQFF. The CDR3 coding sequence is TGCAGCGTTGATTCGGGACAGGGGTCAGATGAGCAGTTCTTC.

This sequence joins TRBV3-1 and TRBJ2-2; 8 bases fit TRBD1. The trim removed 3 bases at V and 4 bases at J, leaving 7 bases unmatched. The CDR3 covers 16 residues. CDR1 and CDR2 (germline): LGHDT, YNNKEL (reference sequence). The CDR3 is CASSHLDRAPTGELFF. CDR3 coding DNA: TGTGCCAGCAGCCATCTGGACAGGGCCCCCACCGGGGAGCTGTTTTTT.

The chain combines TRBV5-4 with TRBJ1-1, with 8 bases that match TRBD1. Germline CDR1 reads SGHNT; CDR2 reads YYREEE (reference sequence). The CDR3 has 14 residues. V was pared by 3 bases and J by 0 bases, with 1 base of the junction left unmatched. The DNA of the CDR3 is TGTGCCAGCAGCTGGGACAGGATGAACACTGAAGCTTTCTTT. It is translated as CASSWDRMNTEAFF.

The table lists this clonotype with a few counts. CDR3 sequence reads: CSAPGPYNEQFF. Written as DNA, the CDR3 is TGCAGTGCACCCGGGCCTTACAATGAGCAGTTCTTC. The rearrangement joins TRBV20-1 to TRBJ2-1; D remains ambiguous. This CDR3 spans 12 amino acids. The germline V gene encodes CDR1 DFQATT and CDR2 SNEGSKA (reference sequence). V was cut by 6 bases and J by 4 bases, with 10 bases left in between.

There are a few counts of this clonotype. CDR3 sequence reads: CASSYSGQADEQFF. DNA for the CDR3: TGTGCCAGCAGTTACTCCGGACAGGCGGATGAGCAGTTCTTC. The rearrangement uses TRBV6-5 and TRBJ2-1, with TRBD1 matching over 7 bases. V lost 0 bases and J lost 8; bases outside the gene matches: 4. In germline, CDR1 is MNHEY, CDR2 SVGAGI. The length of the CDR3 is 14 residues.

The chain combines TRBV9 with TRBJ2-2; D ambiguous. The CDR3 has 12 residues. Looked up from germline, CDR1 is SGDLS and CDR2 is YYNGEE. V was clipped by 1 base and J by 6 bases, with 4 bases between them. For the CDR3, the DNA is TGTGCCAGCAGCGTATTCGCCGGGGAGCTGTTTTTT. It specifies CASSVFAGELFF.

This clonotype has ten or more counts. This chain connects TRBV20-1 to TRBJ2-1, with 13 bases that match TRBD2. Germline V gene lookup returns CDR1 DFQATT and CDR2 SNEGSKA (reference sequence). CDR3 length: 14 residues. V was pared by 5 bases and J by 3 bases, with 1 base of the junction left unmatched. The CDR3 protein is CSAWTSGGYNEQFF. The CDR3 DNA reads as TGCAGTGCTTGGACTAGCGGGGGCTACAATGAGCAGTTCTTC.

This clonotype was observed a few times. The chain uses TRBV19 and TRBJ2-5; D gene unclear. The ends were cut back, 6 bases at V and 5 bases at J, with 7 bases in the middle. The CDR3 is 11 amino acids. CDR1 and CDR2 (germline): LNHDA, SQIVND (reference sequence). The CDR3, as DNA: TGTGCCAGTAGATCGGCGGAGACCCAGTACTTC. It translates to CASRSAETQYF.

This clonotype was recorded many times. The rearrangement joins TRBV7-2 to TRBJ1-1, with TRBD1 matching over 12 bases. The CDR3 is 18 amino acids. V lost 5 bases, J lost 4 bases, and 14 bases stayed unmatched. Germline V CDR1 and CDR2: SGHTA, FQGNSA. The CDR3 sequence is CASSASWGDRGHVTEAFF. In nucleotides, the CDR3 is TGTGCCAGCAGCGCTAGCTGGGGGGACAGGGGGCATGTCACTGAAGCTTTCTTT. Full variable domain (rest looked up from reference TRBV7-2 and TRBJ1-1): GAGVSQSPSNKVTEKGKDVELRCDPISGHTALYWYRQSLGQGLEFLIYFQGNSAPDKSGLPSDRFSAERTGGSVSTLTIQRTQQEDSAVYLCASSASWGDRGHVTEAFFGQGTRLTVV.